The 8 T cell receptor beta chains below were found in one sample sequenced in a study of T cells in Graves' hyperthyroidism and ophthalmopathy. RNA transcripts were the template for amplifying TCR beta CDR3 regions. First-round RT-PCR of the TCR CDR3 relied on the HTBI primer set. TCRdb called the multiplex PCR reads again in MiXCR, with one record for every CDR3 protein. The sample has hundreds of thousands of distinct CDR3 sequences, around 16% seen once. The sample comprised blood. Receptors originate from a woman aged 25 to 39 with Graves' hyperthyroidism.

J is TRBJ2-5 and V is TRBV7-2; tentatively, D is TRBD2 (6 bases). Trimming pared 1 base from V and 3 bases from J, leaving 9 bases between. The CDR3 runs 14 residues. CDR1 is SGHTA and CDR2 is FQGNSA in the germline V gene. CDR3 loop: CASSLVVAEETQYF. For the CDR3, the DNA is TGTGCCAGCAGCTTAGTAGTAGCGGAAGAGACCCAGTACTTC.

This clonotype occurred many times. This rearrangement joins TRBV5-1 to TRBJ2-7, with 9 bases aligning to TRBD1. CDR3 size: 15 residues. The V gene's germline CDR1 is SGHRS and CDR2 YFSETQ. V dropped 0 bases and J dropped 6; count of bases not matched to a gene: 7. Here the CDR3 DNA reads TGCGCCAGCAGCTTGGCCGGACAGGGGCAAGGCGAGCAGTACTTC. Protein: CASSLAGQGQGEQYF.

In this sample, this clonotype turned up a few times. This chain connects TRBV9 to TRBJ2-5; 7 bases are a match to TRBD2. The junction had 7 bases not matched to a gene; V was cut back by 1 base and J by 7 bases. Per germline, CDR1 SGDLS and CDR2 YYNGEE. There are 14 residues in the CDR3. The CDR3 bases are TGTGCCAGCAGCGTAAGCGGGACCTGGGGGACCCAGTACTTC. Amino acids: CASSVSGTWGTQYF.

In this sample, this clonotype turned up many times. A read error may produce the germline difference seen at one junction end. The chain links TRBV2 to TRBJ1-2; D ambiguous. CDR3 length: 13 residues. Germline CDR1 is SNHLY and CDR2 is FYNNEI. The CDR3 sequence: CATSRSVVYGYTF. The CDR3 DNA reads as TGTGCCACCAGTAGATCAGTAGTCTATGGCTACACCTTC.

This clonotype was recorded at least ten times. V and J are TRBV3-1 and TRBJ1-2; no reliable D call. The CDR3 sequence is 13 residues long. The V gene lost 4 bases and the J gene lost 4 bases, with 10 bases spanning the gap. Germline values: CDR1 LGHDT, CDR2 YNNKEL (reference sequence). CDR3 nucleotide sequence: TGTGCCAGCAGCCCCGTGGGTAGCTATGGCTACACCTTC. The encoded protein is CASSPVGSYGYTF. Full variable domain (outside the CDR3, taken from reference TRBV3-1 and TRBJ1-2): DTAVSQTPKYLVTQMGNDKSIKCEQNLGHDTMYWYKQDSKKFLKIMFSYNNKELIINETVPNRFSPKSPDKAHLNLHINSLELGDSAVYFCASSPVGSYGYTFGSGTRLTVV.

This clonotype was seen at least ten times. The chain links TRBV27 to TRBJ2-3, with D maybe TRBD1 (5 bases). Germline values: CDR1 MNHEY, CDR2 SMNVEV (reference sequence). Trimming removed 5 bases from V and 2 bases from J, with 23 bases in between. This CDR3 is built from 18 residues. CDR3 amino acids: CASSPQTEDTYDTDTQYF. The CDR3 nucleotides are TGTGCCAGCAGTCCGCAGACCGAGGACACTTACGACACAGATACGCAGTATTTT.

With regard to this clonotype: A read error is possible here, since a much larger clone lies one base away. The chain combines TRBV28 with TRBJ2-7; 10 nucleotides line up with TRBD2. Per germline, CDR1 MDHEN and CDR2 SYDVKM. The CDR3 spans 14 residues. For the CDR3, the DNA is TGTGACAGCAGTGATCGGACTAGCGGATACGAGCAGTACTTC. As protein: CDSSDRTSGYEQYF.

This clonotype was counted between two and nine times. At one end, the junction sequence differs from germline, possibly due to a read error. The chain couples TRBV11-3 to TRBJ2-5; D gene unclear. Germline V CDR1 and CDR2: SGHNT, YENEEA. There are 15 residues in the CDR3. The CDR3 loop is CASSQETSLGETQYF. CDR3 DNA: TGCGCCAGCAGCCAAGAGACAAGCCTGGGGGAGACCCAGTACTTC.